The T cell receptor (beta chain) under discussion was sequenced for a study of blood T cell repertoires in COVID-19. The CDR3 is 14 amino acids. Trimming at V came to 6 bases and at J to 5 bases, leaving 9 bases not matched to a gene. The germline gives CDR1 SQVTM, CDR2 ANQGSEA. Sequencing was performed with immunoSEQ multiplex PCR; in TCRdb, only in-frame clones are kept and a portion is missing. The sample includes 140,000 or so clones, roughly nine tenths of them seen just once. Sequences were obtained from peripheral blood. This chain joins TRBV29-1 and TRBJ2-7, with TRBD1 identical over 11 bases. The receptor comes from a human donor in a cohort sampled during active COVID-19. CDR3 sequence reads: CSVTGQGDVDEQYF. The DNA of the CDR3 is TGCAGCGTCACGGGACAGGGGGATGTAGACGAGCAGTACTTC.